These 31 T cell receptor beta chains were sequenced from one sample in a study of human T cells and chemical hapten exposure. Documented time point: patch test 1, 2 weeks after DPC sensitization. Noted treatment: therapeutic diphenylcyclopropenone sensitization with weekly scalp DPC. Each CDR3 protein gets one entry after TCRdb re-called the RACE reads with MiXCR. The sample records roughly 200,000 distinct CDR3 sequences, approximately 20% being singletons. Sequencing was performed on whole blood, taken in connection with sensitization to the hapten diphenylcyclopropenone (DPC). Source of these receptors: a woman in her forties or fifties with alopecia areata. Some clones in this sample may be carry-over from other donors' samples.

The chain recombines TRBV5-4 with TRBJ2-5; D assignment may be TRBD1 or TRBD2 (6 bases each). CDR1 is SGHNT and CDR2 is YYREEE in the germline V gene (reference sequence). V shed 6 bases and J shed 4 bases, with 16 bases lying between them. The length of the CDR3 is 14 residues. CDR3 in amino acids: CASTLGGQGETQYF. The CDR3 nucleotides are TGTGCCAGCACCCTGGGGGGCCAAGGAGAGACCCAGTACTTC.

This chain uses TRBV5-5 with TRBJ1-5, with D possibly being TRBD1 (5 bases). Germline CDR1 reads SGHKS; CDR2 reads YYEKEE (reference sequence). This CDR3 contains 16 residues. V gave up 4 bases and J gave up 1 base, with 15 bases separating them. CDR3 DNA: TGTGCCAGCAGCCGTTATGGGCCAGGGAGCAATCAGCCCCAGCATTTT. Protein product: CASSRYGPGSNQPQHF.

The chain is built from TRBV20-1 and TRBJ2-7, with D perhaps TRBD2 (6 bases). CDR3 length: 14 amino acids. Trimming removed 3 bases from V and 2 bases from J, with 14 bases in between. Germline lookup yields CDR1 DFQATT and CDR2 SNEGSKA (reference sequence). Here the CDR3 DNA reads TGCAGTGCTAGTCCGGGAGCGCGCACCTACGAGCAGTACTTC. It encodes CSASPGARTYEQYF.

V and J are TRBV9 and TRBJ2-5; D is perhaps TRBD1 (7 bases). From germline, CDR1 is SGDLS and CDR2 YYNGEE. V was pared by 2 bases and J by 3 bases, with 17 bases between. The CDR3 is 16 amino acids. The CDR3 DNA sequence: TGTGCCAGCAGCGTCGTGGGGCGCAGGGGGGAAGAGACCCAGTACTTC. It codes for CASSVVGRRGEETQYF.

This chain connects TRBV6-2 or TRBV6-3 to TRBJ2-1, with TRBD2 matching 10 bases. The CDR3 is 16 residues long. Germline CDR1 reads MNHEY; CDR2 reads SVGEGT. V lost 6 bases to trimming and J lost 8 bases; unmatched junction nucleotides: 13. Here the CDR3 reads CASRSRSSGREDEQFF. In DNA form, the CDR3 reads TGTGCCAGCAGATCACGCTCTAGCGGGAGAGAGGATGAGCAGTTCTTC.

This clonotype has more than one count but fewer than ten. The chain combines TRBV9 with TRBJ1-2; D gene ambiguous. Germline values: CDR1 SGDLS, CDR2 YYNGEE. Trimming pared 4 bases from V and 7 bases from J, leaving 14 bases between. The CDR3 has 13 residues. DNA of the CDR3: TGTGCCAGCAGCAGAGACGGTGTCCTTGGCTACACCTTC. This sequence encodes CASSRDGVLGYTF.

The chain couples TRBV7-9 to TRBJ2-7, with 9 nucleotides matching TRBD1. From germline, CDR1 is SEHNR and CDR2 FQNEAQ (reference sequence). V trimming: 6 bases; J trimming: 1 base; junction bases outside the gene matches: 7. This CDR3 contains 15 residues. DNA of the CDR3: TGTGCCAGCAGTCCCCAGGACAGGGGATCCTACGAGCAGTACTTC. Translation: CASSPQDRGSYEQYF.

This rearrangement joins TRBV5-6 to TRBJ2-2, with D perhaps being TRBD1 or TRBD2 (5 bases each). V was cut by 3 bases and J by 1 base, with 10 bases left in between. The germline CDR1 and CDR2 sequences are SGHDT and YYEEEE. CDR3 length: 15 residues. The CDR3 region has the DNA TGTGCCAGCAGCTCCGGGACGGGGAACACCGGGGAGCTGTTTTTT. It yields the protein CASSSGTGNTGELFF.

The chain employs TRBV6-5 and TRBJ2-1; D is possibly TRBD2 (6 bases). This CDR3 has 11 amino acids. CDR1 MNHEY and CDR2 SVGAGI come from the germline V gene. V was trimmed by 4 bases and J by 9 bases, leaving 7 bases between them. The CDR3 is CASSWGLEQFF. The DNA of the CDR3 is TGTGCCAGCAGTTGGGGACTTGAGCAGTTCTTC.

CDR3 loop: CSVDPIPEQFF. The CDR3, as DNA: TGCAGCGTAGACCCCATCCCTGAGCAGTTCTTC. The chain recombines TRBV29-1 with TRBJ2-1, with no clear D. Trimming left V 6 bases short and J 9 bases short, with 12 bases between. The CDR3 spans 11 residues. Germline V gene lookup returns CDR1 SQVTM and CDR2 ANQGSEA.

V usage is TRBV3-1 and J usage is TRBJ2-5, with 10 bases identical to TRBD2. Germline V gene data show CDR1 as LGHDT and CDR2 as YNNKEL (reference sequence). CDR3 length: 13 amino acids. J gave up 7 bases and V 4 bases, and 3 bases lay outside the gene matches. Here the CDR3 reads CASSPLAGGTQYF. The CDR3 DNA reads TGTGCCAGCAGCCCTTTAGCGGGAGGGACCCAGTACTTC.

This clonotype was detected a few times. The chain employs TRBV20-1 and TRBJ2-1; tentative D call: TRBD2 (6 bases). Germline V gene lookup returns CDR1 DFQATT and CDR2 SNEGSKA (reference sequence). V dropped 7 bases and J dropped 4 bases, with 14 bases sitting between them. This CDR3 spans 13 amino acids. CDR3 sequence: CSVDGGTYNEQFF. The CDR3 nucleotides are TGCAGTGTCGACGGGGGAACTTACAATGAGCAGTTCTTC.

The chain has TRBV10-3 and TRBJ2-1; TRBD2 matches at 11 bases. Trimming cost V 0 bases and J 7 bases; bases outside gene matches: 8. CDR3 length: 17 amino acids. Germline V gene sequence: CDR1 ENHRY, CDR2 SYGVKD. This chain's CDR3 is CAISESYSGRARNEQFF. The CDR3 nucleotides are TGTGCCATCAGTGAGTCCTATAGCGGGAGGGCCAGAAATGAGCAGTTCTTC.

This clonotype was seen at least ten times. The genes are TRBV19 and TRBJ1-1, with D perhaps matching TRBD1 (5 bases). The CDR3 covers 14 residues. From germline, CDR1 is LNHDA and CDR2 SQIVND (reference sequence). The ends were cut back, 7 bases at V and 4 bases at J, with 16 bases in the middle. The chain's CDR3 is CASTETGPFTEAFF. In DNA, the CDR3 is TGTGCCAGTACTGAAACAGGTCCCTTCACTGAAGCTTTCTTT.

This clonotype was seen a few times. This chain connects TRBV24-1 to TRBJ2-3, with D unresolved. Germline V gives CDR1 KGHDR, CDR2 SFDVKD. V was pared by 3 bases and J by 2 bases, with 2 bases between. This CDR3 is built from 12 residues. CDR3 protein: CATSDPTDTQYF. CDR3 DNA: TGTGCCACCAGTGATCCCACAGATACGCAGTATTTT.

The chain links TRBV29-1 to TRBJ1-1, with 8 bases that match TRBD1. After removal of 4 bases from V and 7 bases from J, the junction contained 2 bases not matched to a gene. The CDR3 covers 11 residues. Germline CDR1 and CDR2: SQVTM and ANQGSEA. As DNA, the CDR3 is TGCAGCGTTGCTGGGACAGGTGAAGCTTTCTTT. It codes for CSVAGTGEAFF.

This clonotype was observed a handful of times. Sequence at one end of the junction differs from germline and may be a read error. The chain carries TRBV10-2 and TRBJ1-3; TRBD1 agrees at 7 bases. This CDR3 comprises 16 residues. Germline lookup yields CDR1 WSHSY and CDR2 SAAADI. The CDR3 sequence is CASSDYLTGLGNTTYF. CDR3 DNA sequence: TGCGCCAGCAGTGACTATTTGACAGGGCTTGGAAACACCACATATTTT.

This chain joins TRBV29-1 and TRBJ1-1; the D gene is possibly TRBD1 (6 bases). V gave up 5 bases and J gave up 2 bases, with 12 bases separating them. Germline V gene sequence: CDR1 SQVTM, CDR2 ANQGSEA. The CDR3 is 13 residues long. The DNA of the CDR3 is TGCAGCGTTAAAGCAGGGGCTAACACTGAAGCTTTCTTT. Its protein is CSVKAGANTEAFF.

This clonotype was seen a handful of times. This chain uses TRBV29-1 with TRBJ1-5; TRBD1 might be the D (6 bases). The germline gives CDR1 SQVTM, CDR2 ANQGSEA. Trimming stripped 5 bases from V and 0 bases from J, with 8 bases between. The CDR3 is made up of 13 amino acids. CDR3 nucleotides: TGCAGCGTTAGGACAGCTAGCAATCAGCCCCAGCATTTT. Its protein is CSVRTASNQPQHF. Complete variable domain (other parts from reference TRBV29-1 and TRBJ1-5): SAVISQKPSRDICQRGTSLTIQCQVDSQVTMMFWYRQQPGQSLTLIATANQGSEATYESGFVIDKFPISRPNLTFSTLTVSNMSPEDSSIYLCSVRTASNQPQHFGDGTRLSIL.

In this sample, this clonotype turned up a few times. The V call is TRBV4-2, the J call TRBJ1-1; 7 nucleotides line up with TRBD1. Trimming removed 3 bases from V and 3 bases from J; junction bases left unmatched: 7. CDR1 and CDR2 from the germline V gene are LGHNA and YNFKEQ. This CDR3 region has 15 residues. The CDR3 nucleotides are TGTGCCAGCAGCCAGGATCATACAGGGGACACTGAAGCTTTCTTT. As protein: CASSQDHTGDTEAFF.

This rearrangement joins TRBV18 to TRBJ2-3; D tentatively fits TRBD1 or TRBD2 (6 bases each). CDR1 and CDR2 from the germline V gene are KGHSH and LQKENI. The CDR3 covers 16 residues. Trimming left V 1 base short and J 6 bases short, with 17 bases between. CDR3 nucleotide sequence: TGTGCCAGCTCACCACTTTCCGGGGGCGCCCCCGATACGCAGTATTTT. Amino acids: CASSPLSGGAPDTQYF. The complete variable domain, with remaining parts taken from reference TRBV18 and TRBJ2-3, reads NAGVMQNPRHLVRRRGQEARLRCSPMKGHSHVYWYRQLPEEGLKFMVYLQKENIIDESGMPKERFSAEFPKEGPSILRIQQVVRGDSAAYFCASSPLSGGAPDTQYFGPGTRLTVL.

J is TRBJ2-2 and V is TRBV15, with 7 positions matching TRBD1. Germline V lookup: CDR1 LNHNV, CDR2 YYDKDF (reference sequence). J lost 2 bases, V lost 0 bases, and 6 bases had no gene match. This CDR3 has 17 amino acids. DNA for the CDR3: TGTGCCACCAGCAGAGATCCCAGGGGGAAAAACACCGGGGAGCTGTTTTTT. Protein: CATSRDPRGKNTGELFF.

This clonotype was recorded at least ten times. The genes are TRBV20-1 and TRBJ2-4; D call uncertain. V shed 3 bases and J shed 0 bases, with 9 bases lying between them. Germline V gene sequence: CDR1 DFQATT, CDR2 SNEGSKA (reference sequence). The CDR3 length is 14 residues. The CDR3 nucleotides are TGCAGTGCTAGGAGAGAACTAGCCAAAAACATTCAGTACTTC. This encodes CSARRELAKNIQYF.

The rearrangement joins TRBV29-1 to TRBJ2-7, with unresolved D. V was trimmed by 7 bases and J by 5 bases, leaving 12 bases between them. The CDR3 length is 11 residues. Germline CDR1 reads SQVTM; CDR2 reads ANQGSEA. The CDR3 DNA is TGCAGCGGCAAGGAGCTAGACGAGCAGTACTTC. It translates to CSGKELDEQYF.

In its sample, this clonotype was seen a few times. The chain employs TRBV2 and TRBJ2-5, with D maybe TRBD2 (6 bases). V lost 6 bases and J 2 bases, leaving 13 bases between the germline ends. This CDR3 is built from 14 residues. The germline V gene has CDR1 SNHLY and CDR2 FYNNEI. CDR3 in amino acids: CASRKLALQETQYF. CDR3 in DNA: TGTGCCAGCAGGAAACTAGCACTACAAGAGACCCAGTACTTC.

The V gene is TRBV9, the J gene TRBJ2-1; weak D call: TRBD2 (5 bases). Germline values: CDR1 SGDLS, CDR2 YYNGEE. The CDR3 consists of 15 residues. V was clipped by 1 base and J by 2 bases, with 10 bases between them. The CDR3 DNA reads as TGTGCCAGCAGCGTAAGAGGGTTAGCCTACAATGAGCAGTTCTTC. Protein product: CASSVRGLAYNEQFF.

This clonotype was found a few times. V gene TRBV4-1 combines with J gene TRBJ2-7; 7 bases match TRBD1. Germline CDR1 and CDR2: MGHRA and YSYEKL. Trimming took 0 bases from V and 0 from J; bases not matched to a gene: 5. There are 16 residues in the CDR3. The CDR3 nucleotides are TGCGCCAGCAGCCAAGAGAGGACAGGCCTCTCCTACGAGCAGTACTTC. Translating gives CASSQERTGLSYEQYF.

V and J are TRBV6-1 and TRBJ1-1; TRBD1 matches 8 bases. The CDR3 length is 15 residues. Germline V gene lookup returns CDR1 MNHNS and CDR2 SASEGT. V was pared by 4 bases and J by 4 bases, with 8 bases of the junction left unmatched. The CDR3 region has the DNA TGTGCCAGCAGTGCCCAGGGGGCGGGAGGCACTGAAGCTTTCTTT. Amino acid sequence: CASSAQGAGGTEAFF.

This chain connects TRBV29-1 to TRBJ1-1; 7 positions agree with TRBD1. The germline CDR1 and CDR2 sequences are SQVTM and ANQGSEA. The CDR3 runs 15 residues. V lost 0 bases, J lost 1 base, and 5 bases stayed unmatched. The CDR3 nucleotides read TGCAGCGTTGAAGAGGAGAGGGGGCGGAACACTGAAGCTTTCTTT. As protein: CSVEEERGRNTEAFF. The full variable domain, its missing parts supplied by reference TRBV29-1 and TRBJ1-1, is SAVISQKPSRDICQRGTSLTIQCQVDSQVTMMFWYRQQPGQSLTLIATANQGSEATYESGFVIDKFPISRPNLTFSTLTVSNMSPEDSSIYLCSVEEERGRNTEAFFGQGTRLTVV.

This clonotype was counted between two and nine times. The chain has TRBV6-1 and TRBJ2-3, with no clear D. V was shortened by 1 base and J by 11 bases, with 13 bases between the two germline ends. CDR3 length: 13 amino acids. Germline loops: CDR1 MNHNS, CDR2 SASEGT. As DNA, the CDR3 is TGTGCCAGCAGTGAAGTCACCCAGCAAAGGCAGTATTTT. This codes for CASSEVTQQRQYF.

The J gene is TRBJ2-7, the V gene TRBV11-2; a possible D gene is TRBD2 (5 bases). V shed 0 bases and J shed 2 bases, with 17 bases lying between them. Germline lookup yields CDR1 SGHAT and CDR2 FQNNGV. CDR3 length: 17 residues. The CDR3, as DNA: TGTGCCAGCAGCTTAGATAACTTTGACGGGGTGCCCTACGAGCAGTACTTC. Amino acid sequence: CASSLDNFDGVPYEQYF.